Presented here are 19 T cell receptor beta chains from one specimen sequenced in a study of regulatory T cells in long-lasting Graves disease. Investigators prepared the TCR beta libraries by applying iRepertoire HTBI primers and Arm-PCR of CDR3 regions. MiXCR, run by TCRdb on the multiplex PCR reads, gives a single entry per CDR3 protein. The data show roughly 560,000 distinct CDR3 sequences, with about 16% seen just once and more than 20% held by the top ten. Time point given: newly diagnosed GD, antithyroid drugs for less than 3 months. PBMC-derived RNA was used for the TCR library. This sample also appeared in a second study, on T cells in Graves' hyperthyroidism and ophthalmopathy.

This sample comprised peripheral blood mononuclear cells (PBMCs), obtained at new diagnosis, from a patient treated with antithyroid drugs. These receptors came from a woman aged 40-60 years with Graves disease.

The table lists this clonotype with a count of one. A much larger clone differs by one base, so this may be a read error. This chain connects TRBV7-9 to TRBJ2-5, with TRBD2 matching 9 bases. The J call is doubtful: the DNA matches TRBJ2-1 better. This CDR3 has 16 amino acids. CDR1 and CDR2 from the germline V gene are SEHNR and FQNEAQ (reference sequence). The CDR3 sequence is CASTYGVAGAQETQFF. The CDR3 DNA follows: TGTGCCAGCACCTATGGGGTAGCGGGGGCTCAAGAGACCCAGTTCTTC.

This chain links TRBV12-3 or TRBV12-4 with TRBJ1-2, with 7 positions matching TRBD1. This CDR3 region has 14 residues. After removal of 6 bases from V and 4 bases from J, the junction contained 8 bases not matched to a gene. As DNA, the CDR3 is TGTGCCAGCAGCTGGACCGGGACAGCCTATGGCTACACCTTC. Protein sequence: CASSWTGTAYGYTF.

This clonotype has ten or more counts. V and J are TRBV11-2 and TRBJ2-7; D not resolved. Per the germline V gene, CDR1 is SGHAT and CDR2 is FQNNGV. The CDR3 covers 11 residues. Trimming took off 4 bases at V and 7 bases at J, with 8 bases between the two ends. The CDR3 protein is CASSSSVEQYF. The CDR3 nucleotides are TGTGCCAGCAGCTCTTCTGTAGAGCAGTACTTC. Looking up the rest from reference TRBV11-2 and TRBJ2-7 gives the full variable domain: EAGVAQSPRYKIIEKRQSVAFWCNPISGHATLYWYQQILGQGPKLLIQFQNNGVVDDSQLPKDRFSAERLKGVDSTLKIQPAKLEDSAVYLCASSSSVEQYFGPGTRLTVT.

V is TRBV6-1 and J is TRBJ1-2; D remains ambiguous. The CDR3 spans 13 residues. CDR1 is MNHNS, CDR2 SASEGT, per germline. V shed 1 base and J shed 6 bases, with 9 bases lying between them. The DNA for the CDR3 is TGTGCCAGCAGTGAAGAAAGGGCGGATGGCTACACCTTC. Its protein product is CASSEERADGYTF.

This clonotype was seen repeatedly, ten times or more. The chain recombines TRBV3-1 with TRBJ2-5; perhaps TRBD1 as D (5 bases). The V gene lost 1 base and the J gene lost 5 bases, with 14 bases spanning the gap. Germline-derived CDR1 and CDR2 are LGHDT and YNNKEL (reference sequence). The CDR3 has 15 residues. The CDR3 DNA reads as TGTGCCAGCAGCCAAGTCACAGGCCCATGGGAGACCCAGTACTTC. Protein sequence: CASSQVTGPWETQYF.

This clonotype was seen more than once but under ten times. In nucleotides, the CDR3 is TGTGCCAGCAGCGGACCTAATGGGGATCAGCCCCAGCATTTT. Its protein product is CASSGPNGDQPQHF. This sequence joins TRBV9 and TRBJ1-5; D is undetermined. This CDR3 contains 14 residues. Germline lookup yields CDR1 SGDLS and CDR2 YYNGEE. V lost 3 bases and J 5 bases, leaving 12 bases between the germline ends.

The sample holds a few counts of this clonotype. The chain uses TRBV6-1 and TRBJ1-1; TRBD1 matches 11 bases. The V and J ends lost 9 bases and 3 bases, in that order; junction bases with no gene match: 3. CDR1 and CDR2 from the germline V gene are MNHNS and SASEGT. The CDR3 is 13 residues long. CDR3 in amino acids: CASRDRGDTEAFF. The CDR3 coding sequence is TGTGCCAGTCGGGACAGGGGGGACACTGAAGCTTTCTTT.

This clonotype has only a few counts. A much larger clone differs from this one at a single base, so this may be a read error. For the CDR3, the DNA is TGTGCCAGCAGTTACTCTTTTTCTAGGGCAGATACGCAGCATTTT. It encodes CASSYSFSRADTQHF. The chain has TRBV6-9 and TRBJ2-3; the D is unclear. The J call may be faulty, since TRBJ1-5 better matches the DNA end. The CDR3 sequence is 15 residues long. Germline assignment: CDR1 MNHGY and CDR2 SVAAGI.

The chain carries TRBV7-3 and TRBJ1-1; no definite D call. CDR1 and CDR2 (germline): SGHTA, FQGTGA. The CDR3 runs to 16 residues. The germline V and J ends were trimmed by 2 bases and 0 bases, with 13 bases remaining between them. The CDR3 is CASSLPAVHMNTEAFF. The CDR3 DNA is TGTGCCAGCAGCTTACCAGCCGTCCATATGAACACTGAAGCTTTCTTT.

This clonotype appeared many times. V usage is TRBV29-1 and J usage is TRBJ1-1; unclear D gene. Germline V gives CDR1 SQVTM, CDR2 ANQGSEA. V gave up 6 bases and J gave up 2 bases, with 13 bases separating them. The CDR3 spans 13 residues. The DNA of the CDR3 is TGCAGCGTCGACGGGAGTATCAACACTGAAGCTTTCTTT. Its protein product is CSVDGSINTEAFF.

This clonotype was counted between two and nine times. The CDR3: CAISPGPIKPNEQFF. CDR3 DNA sequence: TGTGCCATTTCTCCGGGCCCCATTAAACCCAATGAGCAGTTCTTC. The V call is TRBV10-3, the J call TRBJ2-1; no clear D gene. CDR3 length: 15 amino acids. V dropped 9 bases and J dropped 6 bases, with 21 bases sitting between them. The germline V gene has CDR1 ENHRY and CDR2 SYGVKD.

This clonotype was picked up many times. The J gene is TRBJ1-4, the V gene TRBV3-1, with 7 bases identical to TRBD1. Germline V gives CDR1 LGHDT, CDR2 YNNKEL (reference sequence). V lost 2 bases and J lost 2; bases outside the gene matches: 5. This CDR3 contains 16 residues. The CDR3, as DNA: TGTGCCAGCAGCCAACAACCGGGACAGACTAATGAAAAACTGTTTTTT. Protein: CASSQQPGQTNEKLFF. Supplemented by reference TRBV3-1 and TRBJ1-4, the full variable domain reads DTAVSQTPKYLVTQMGNDKSIKCEQNLGHDTMYWYKQDSKKFLKIMFSYNNKELIINETVPNRFSPKSPDKAHLNLHINSLELGDSAVYFCASSQQPGQTNEKLFFGSGTQLSVL.

This clonotype was counted a few times. A much larger clone lies a single base off, so this may be a read error. The chain joins TRBV6-1 to TRBJ2-3; D is perhaps TRBD2 (6 bases). This CDR3 region has 15 residues. Between the trimmed V and J ends, which lost 6 bases and 2 bases, there was a span of 15 bases. From germline, CDR1 is MNHNS and CDR2 SASEGT. In DNA form, the CDR3 reads TGTGCCAGCAGCCCTCGGAGGGCGGACACAGATACGCAGTATTTT. This encodes CASSPRRADTDTQYF.

About this clonotype itself: This sequence may be a read error, since a much larger clone differs from it by one base. Here the CDR3 omits its conserved ending phenylalanine or tryptophan, so a read error is the likely source. The chain recombines TRBV30 with TRBJ1-1, with D perhaps matching TRBD1 (5 bases). The CDR3 totals 14 residues. The germline gives CDR1 GTSNPN, CDR2 SVGIG (reference sequence). V was clipped by 0 bases and J by 0 bases, with 8 bases between them. The chain's CDR3 is CAWSVGGLNTEAFL. CDR3 bases: TGTGCCTGGAGTGTGGGGGGGTTGAACACTGAAGCTTTCCTT.

Note on this clonotype: The CDR3 ends on some other residue instead of the conserved phenylalanine or tryptophan, so this is likely a read error. The rearrangement uses TRBV6-1 and TRBJ2-2, with D unclear. There are 16 residues in the CDR3. With 8 bases removed from V and 7 bases from J, the gap between germline ends came to 23 bases. Germline V lookup: CDR1 MNHNS, CDR2 SASEGT. The CDR3 is CASANPGNWIFGELFL. In nucleotides, the CDR3 is TGTGCCAGCGCAAATCCAGGCAATTGGATTTTCGGGGAGCTGTTTCTT.

This clonotype was counted at least ten times. The chain employs TRBV3-1 and TRBJ1-5, with D possibly TRBD1 on 6 matching bases. CDR3 size: 13 residues. From germline, CDR1 is LGHDT and CDR2 YNNKEL (reference sequence). Trimming removed 4 bases from V and 5 bases from J, with 9 bases in between. The CDR3 reads CASSLWTDQPQHF. In nucleotides, the CDR3 is TGTGCCAGCAGCCTCTGGACAGATCAGCCCCAGCATTTT.

The chain employs TRBV6-1 and TRBJ1-1, with D possibly matching TRBD1 (6 bases). This CDR3 is 14 amino acids long. Trimming took off 7 bases at V and 1 base at J, with 13 bases between the two ends. Germline CDR1 reads MNHNS; CDR2 reads SASEGT. The CDR3 sequence: CASKSAGANTEAFF. DNA of the CDR3: TGTGCCAGCAAGTCGGCAGGGGCGAACACTGAAGCTTTCTTT.

This clonotype was counted many times. This CDR3 reads CSARRTGVYNEQFF. In DNA, the CDR3 is TGCAGTGCTAGGCGGACAGGGGTTTACAATGAGCAGTTCTTC. The chain recombines TRBV20-1 with TRBJ2-1; 9 bases are a match to TRBD1. With 3 bases clipped from V and 4 bases from J, the junction kept 4 bases outside the gene matches. This CDR3 has 14 amino acids. Per the germline V gene, CDR1 is DFQATT and CDR2 is SNEGSKA (reference sequence).

This clonotype occurred many times. The V and J genes are TRBV12-5 and TRBJ1-5; maybe TRBD1 (5 bases). The germline CDR1 and CDR2 sequences are LGHNT and FRNRAP. V lost 6 bases, J lost 3 bases, and 18 bases lay in between. The CDR3 loop spans 16 amino acids. The CDR3 nucleotides are TGTGCTAGTGGCTTGACAGACAAGCTTGTCAATCAGCCCCAGCATTTT. Protein: CASGLTDKLVNQPQHF.